What follows describes a single TCR beta chain. This sample stems from a study of Ad26.COV2.S vaccination and SARS-CoV-2 variants. Treatment of the sample: roughly 19 received Ad26.COV2.S at low or high dose, single or two shots; roughly 5 received placebo; per-sample allocation not given. The samples were gathered on day 63 after the first injection of vaccine or placebo. Measured with immunoSEQ multiplex PCR; TCRdb has only the in-frame clones, and not every one. Altogether approximately 460,000 clones are present, nearly 90% being singletons, with the ten largest covering about 1.7%. This sequence originates from a person aged 18-65 years who received the Ad26.COV2.S COVID-19 vaccine or a placebo. Sample: peripheral blood, taken in a trial of Ad26.COV2.S vaccine versus placebo.

CDR3 sequence reads: CASRSGLNQPQHF. CDR3 sequence (DNA): TGTGCCAGCAGGTCTGGGCTGAATCAGCCCCAGCATTTT. The rearrangement joins TRBV28 to TRBJ1-5; D call uncertain. V was trimmed by 6 bases and J by 4 bases, leaving 10 bases between them. In germline, CDR1 is MDHEN, CDR2 SYDVKM. The CDR3 sequence is 13 residues long.